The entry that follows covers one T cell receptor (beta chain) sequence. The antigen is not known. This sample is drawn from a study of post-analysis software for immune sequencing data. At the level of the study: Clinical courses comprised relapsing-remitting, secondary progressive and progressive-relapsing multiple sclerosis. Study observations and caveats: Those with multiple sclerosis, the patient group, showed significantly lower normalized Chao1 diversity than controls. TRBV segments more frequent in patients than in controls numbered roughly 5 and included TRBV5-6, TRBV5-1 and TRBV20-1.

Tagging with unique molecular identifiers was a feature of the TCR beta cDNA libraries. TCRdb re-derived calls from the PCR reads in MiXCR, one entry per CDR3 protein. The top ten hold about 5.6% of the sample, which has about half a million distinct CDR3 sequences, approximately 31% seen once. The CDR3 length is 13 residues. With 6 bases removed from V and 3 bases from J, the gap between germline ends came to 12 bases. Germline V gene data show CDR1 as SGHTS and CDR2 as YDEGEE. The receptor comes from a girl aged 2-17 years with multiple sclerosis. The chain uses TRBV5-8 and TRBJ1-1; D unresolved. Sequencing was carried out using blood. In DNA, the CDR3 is TGTGCCAGCAAACCGAGGGAGCACACTGAAGCTTTCTTT. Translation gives CASKPREHTEAFF.